This T cell receptor beta chain was found in a study of OX40 agonist ivuxolimab in advanced cancers. Study in general: At about 82% male, the cohort had a mean age of approximately 60 years, ranging from roughly 20 to 90.

Trimming stripped 1 base from V and 2 bases from J, with 12 bases between. Germline V lookup: CDR1 SEHNR, CDR2 FQNEAQ (reference sequence). This CDR3 comprises 15 residues. Sequenced by immunoSEQ multiplex PCR; TCRdb stores in-frame clones only, minus some. The table lists roughly 61,000 clones, around 90% of them singletons. The receptor's source is an adult with an advanced solid tumor such as melanoma, head and neck, liver or kidney cancer. The rearrangement links TRBV7-9 to TRBJ2-7; D uncertain. The sequences come from CD4+ or CD8+ T cells sorted from blood, collected in a trial of the OX40 agonist ivuxolimab. CDR3 loop: CASSLGQNPTYEQYF. For the CDR3, the DNA is TGTGCCAGCAGCTTAGGCCAGAACCCCACCTACGAGCAGTACTTC. The variable domain in full, completed from reference TRBV7-9 and TRBJ2-7, reads DTGVSQNPRHKITKRGQNVTFRCDPISEHNRLYWYRQTLGQGPEFLTYFQNEAQLEKSRLLSDRFSAERPKGSFSTLEIQRTEQGDSAMYLCASSLGQNPTYEQYFGPGTRLTVT.